This T cell receptor beta chain appears in the sequencing data of a study of blood T cell repertoires in COVID-19. Whole-study context: Whether acute or convalescent, the COVID-19 samples came from the United States, Italy and Spain. In each case, the material was cDNA or gDNA derived from T cells, B-cell-depleted T cells, or PBMCs.

The authors' processing: Amplification of reference gene primers was used by the study to estimate nucleated cell counts. Data came from immunoSEQ multiplex PCR; TCRdb stores just in-frame clones and leaves some out. V and J calls plus clone size are reproduced from that table; the DNA served to infer D and trimming. The sample gives some 150,000 clones, about 80% of which show up once; 25% to 30% is in the top ten. This clone was seen a handful of times. Looked up from germline, CDR1 is SGHRS and CDR2 is YFSETQ. This CDR3 has 16 residues. Trimming took 4 bases from V and 4 from J; bases not matched to a gene: 7.

The source material was peripheral blood. The rearrangement links TRBV5-1 to TRBJ2-2, with 10 bases that match TRBD1. The TCR was taken from an older woman with acute or convalescent COVID-19. CDR3 DNA sequence: TGCGCCAGCAGCCCCGGACAGGGGGGAGGCACCGGGGAGCTGTTTTTT. Its translation: CASSPGQGGGTGELFF.